The clone carrying this TCR beta chain was counted a single time. The data originate from a study of cytomegalovirus exposure and HLA in healthy donors. The PCR was carried out with 60 Vbeta primers and 13 Jbeta primers. Using immunoSEQ multiplex PCR, the repertoire was profiled, and TCRdb retains in-frame clones only, with some absent. The sample carries 150,000 to 200,000 clones, 60% to 80% recorded once. Trimming took 4 bases from V and 1 from J, leaving 14 bases between them. The CDR3 sequence is 15 residues long. The germline CDR1 and CDR2 sequences are SGHNT and YYREEE (reference sequence). Material for sequencing was PBMCs. J is TRBJ1-1 and V is TRBV5-4; D might be TRBD1 (6 bases). The clonotype was recovered from a woman aged 40 to 50 in good health and CMV-seropositive. The DNA for the CDR3 is TGTGCCAGCAGCCCACGGACAGACCGGAACACTGAAGCTTTCTTT. Translating it yields CASSPRTDRNTEAFF.